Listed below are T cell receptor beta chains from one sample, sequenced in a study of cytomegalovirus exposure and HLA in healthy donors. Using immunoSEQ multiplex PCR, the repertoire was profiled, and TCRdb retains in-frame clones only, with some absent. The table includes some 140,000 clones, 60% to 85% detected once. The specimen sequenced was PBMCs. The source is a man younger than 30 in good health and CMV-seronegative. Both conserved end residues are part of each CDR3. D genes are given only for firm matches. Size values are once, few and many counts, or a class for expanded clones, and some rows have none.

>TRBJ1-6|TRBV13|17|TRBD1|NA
CASSLGGTGLWGSPLHF
TGTGCCAGCAGCTTAGGAGGGACAGGGTTGTGGGGTTCACCCCTCCACTTT
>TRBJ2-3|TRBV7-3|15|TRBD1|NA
CASSFRDSSTDTQYF
TGTGCCAGCAGCTTCCGGGACAGTAGCACAGATACGCAGTATTTT
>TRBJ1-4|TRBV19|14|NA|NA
CASNGVRGMEKLFF
TGTGCCAGTAATGGTGTCCGAGGGATGGAAAAACTGTTTTTT
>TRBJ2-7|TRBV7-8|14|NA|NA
CASSLRQGTYEQYF
TGTGCCAGCAGCTTACGGCAGGGAACCTACGAGCAGTACTTC
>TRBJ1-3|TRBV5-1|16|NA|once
CASSLEAYRSGNTIYF
TGCGCCAGCAGCTTGGAGGCCTACAGGTCTGGAAACACCATATATTTT
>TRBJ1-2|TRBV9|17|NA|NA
CASRGGRGARDNYGYTF
TGTGCCAGCAGAGGGGGGCGGGGGGCCCGGGATAACTATGGCTACACCTTC
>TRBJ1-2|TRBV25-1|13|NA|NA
CASSAQGFYGYTF
TGTGCCAGCAGTGCACAGGGATTCTATGGCTACACCTTC
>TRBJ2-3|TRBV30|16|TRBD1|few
CAWTKTGGSSTDTQYF
TGTGCCTGGACCAAAACAGGGGGTTCGAGCACAGATACGCAGTATTTT
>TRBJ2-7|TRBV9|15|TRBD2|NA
CASSVAGGSSYEQYF
TGTGCCAGCAGCGTAGCGGGGGGGAGCTCCTACGAGCAGTACTTC
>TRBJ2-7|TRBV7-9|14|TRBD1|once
CASSHRDRGYEQYF
TGTGCCAGCAGCCACCGGGACAGGGGGTACGAGCAGTACTTC
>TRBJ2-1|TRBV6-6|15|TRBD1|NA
CASSQGQGSYNEQFF
TGTGCCAGCAGCCAGGGACAGGGCTCCTACAATGAGCAGTTCTTC
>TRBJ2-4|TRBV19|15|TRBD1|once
CASSIDWDRGDIQYF
TGTGCCAGTAGTATAGACTGGGACAGAGGGGACATTCAGTACTTC
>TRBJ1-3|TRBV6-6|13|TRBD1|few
CATNRGGGNTIYF
TGTGCCACGAACAGGGGAGGTGGAAACACCATATATTTT
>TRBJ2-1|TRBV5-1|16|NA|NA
CASSLQDSSVYSEQFF
TGCGCCAGCAGCTTGCAGGACAGCTCCGTGTATAGTGAGCAGTTCTTC
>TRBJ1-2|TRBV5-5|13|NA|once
CASSPQDTYGYTF
TGTGCCAGCAGCCCCCAAGACACCTATGGCTACACCTTC
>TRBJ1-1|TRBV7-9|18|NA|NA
CALGGAPGTSSSDTEAFF
TGTGCCCTCGGGGGGGCCCCTGGGACTAGTAGTAGCGACACTGAAGCTTTCTTT
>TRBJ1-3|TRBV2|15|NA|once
CASSVGEVAGNTIYF
TGTGCCAGCAGTGTAGGGGAAGTGGCTGGAAACACCATATATTTT
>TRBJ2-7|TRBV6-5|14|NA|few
CASSYVQGTYEQYF
TGTGCCAGCAGTTACGTTCAGGGAACCTACGAGCAGTACTTC
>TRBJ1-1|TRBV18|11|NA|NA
CASSQGGEAFF
TGTGCCAGCTCACAAGGCGGTGAAGCTTTCTTT
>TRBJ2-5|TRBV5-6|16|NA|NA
CASSSLWQRYQETQYF
TGTGCCAGCAGCTCCTTATGGCAGCGGTACCAAGAGACCCAGTACTTC
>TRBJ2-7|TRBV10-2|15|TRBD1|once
CASSGWDRGPYEQYF
TGCGCCAGCAGTGGGTGGGACAGGGGACCCTACGAGCAGTACTTC
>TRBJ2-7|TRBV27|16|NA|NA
CASSFSPNRVKYEQYF
TGTGCCAGCAGTTTTTCCCCAAACAGGGTAAAGTACGAGCAGTACTTC
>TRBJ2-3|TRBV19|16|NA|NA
CASSIQWGRGTDTQYF
TGTGCCAGTAGTATCCAGTGGGGCAGGGGCACAGATACGCAGTATTTT
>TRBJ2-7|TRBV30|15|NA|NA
CAWSEGRGQRREQYF
TGTGCCTGGAGTGAAGGAAGGGGCCAGAGACGCGAGCAGTACTTC
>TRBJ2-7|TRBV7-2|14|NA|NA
CASSPLGQTYEQYF
TGTGCCAGCAGCCCTCTTGGACAGACCTACGAGCAGTACTTC
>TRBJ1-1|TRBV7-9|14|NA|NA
CASSLQTMNTEAFF
TGTGCCAGCAGCTTACAGACTATGAACACTGAAGCTTTCTTT
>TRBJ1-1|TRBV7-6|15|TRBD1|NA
CASSPTGGGVTEAFF
TGTGCCAGCAGCCCCACAGGGGGCGGTGTCACTGAAGCTTTCTTT
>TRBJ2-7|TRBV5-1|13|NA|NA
CASSFTGFDEQYF
TGCGCCAGCAGCTTTACCGGGTTCGACGAGCAGTACTTC
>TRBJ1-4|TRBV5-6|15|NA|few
CASSPRAVNEGKLFF
TGTGCCAGCAGCCCTCGGGCAGTCAACGAGGGAAAACTGTTTTTT
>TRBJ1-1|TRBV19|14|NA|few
CASSIGPPNTEAFF
TGTGCCAGTAGTATAGGGCCGCCGAACACTGAAGCTTTCTTT
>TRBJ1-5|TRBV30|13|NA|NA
CAWSKGAGQPQHF
TGTGCCTGGAGTAAGGGCGCGGGGCAGCCCCAGCATTTT
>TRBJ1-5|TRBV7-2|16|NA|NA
CASSSSGRLLNQPQHF
TGTGCCAGCAGCTCCTCAGGGCGTCTACTCAATCAGCCCCAGCATTTT
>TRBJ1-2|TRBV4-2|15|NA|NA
CASSQAQQGGYGYTF
TGTGCCAGCAGCCAAGCTCAGCAAGGCGGCTATGGCTACACCTTC
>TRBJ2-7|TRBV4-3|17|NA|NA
CASSQRAGTPVSGEQYF
TGCGCCAGCAGCCAACGAGCCGGGACTCCTGTTTCGGGGGAGCAGTACTTC
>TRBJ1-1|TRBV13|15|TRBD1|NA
CASSMTGQGNTETFF
TGTGCCAGCAGCATGACGGGACAGGGGAACACTGAAACTTTCTTT
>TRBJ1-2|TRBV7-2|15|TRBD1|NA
CASSTRRTGAYGYTF
TGTGCCAGCAGCACGCGACGGACAGGGGCTTATGGCTACACCTTC
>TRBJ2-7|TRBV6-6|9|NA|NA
CALAHEQYF
TGTGCCCTAGCCCACGAGCAGTACTTC
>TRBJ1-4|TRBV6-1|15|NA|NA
CASSAGGSTNEKLFF
TGTGCCAGCAGTGCGGGGGGGTCAACTAATGAAAAACTGTTTTTT
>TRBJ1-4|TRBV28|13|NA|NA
CASHGREEQKLFF
TGTGCCAGCCACGGTAGGGAGGAACAAAAACTGTTTTTT
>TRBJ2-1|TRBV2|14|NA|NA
CASSWTTDYNEQFF
TGTGCCAGCAGTTGGACTACCGACTACAATGAGCAGTTCTTC
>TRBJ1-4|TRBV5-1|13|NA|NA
CASSSGQAEKLFF
TGCGCCAGCAGCTCGGGACAAGCCGAAAAACTGTTTTTT
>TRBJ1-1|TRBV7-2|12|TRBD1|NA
CASSPGTGPAFF
TGTGCCAGCAGCCCCGGGACAGGCCCGGCTTTCTTT
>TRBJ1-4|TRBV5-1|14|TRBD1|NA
CASSHRDSNEKLFF
TGCGCCAGCAGCCACCGGGACAGTAATGAAAAACTGTTTTTT
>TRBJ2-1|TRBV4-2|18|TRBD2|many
CASSQDDSGGSSYNEQFF
TGTGCCAGCAGCCAAGATGATAGCGGGGGGAGCTCCTACAATGAGCAGTTCTTC
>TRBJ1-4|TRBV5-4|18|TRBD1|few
CASSLSGDRGASNEKLFF
TGTGCCAGCAGCTTGTCGGGGGACAGGGGTGCCTCGAATGAAAAACTGTTTTTT
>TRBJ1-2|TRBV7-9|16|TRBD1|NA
CSSSTDRGASSYGYTF
TGTTCCAGCAGCACGGACAGGGGTGCCTCGAGCTATGGCTACACCTTC
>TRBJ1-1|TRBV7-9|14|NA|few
CASSPRQRNTEAFF
TGTGCCAGCAGCCCAAGACAGAGGAACACTGAAGCTTTCTTT
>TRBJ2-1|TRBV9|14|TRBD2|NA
CASTGGGLGNEQFF
TGTGCCAGCACGGGCGGGGGGCTAGGCAATGAGCAGTTCTTC